The sequence of this T cell receptor (beta chain) was determined in a study of a mutant IDH1 vaccine in newly diagnosed glioma. Study overall: Vaccines were first given 4-6 weeks after radiotherapy alone, or with temozolomide cycles. Standard pretreatment was either radiotherapy, temozolomide, or, for most, radiochemotherapy with temozolomide.

Indicated time point: week 47, end of study. Vaccinated patients received 300 ug of mutant IDH1 20-mer peptide per dose, with topical imiquimod. Patients in the study were vaccinated eight times, receiving shots in weeks 1, 3, 5, 7, 11, 15, 19 and 23. The germline V gene has CDR1 LNHDA and CDR2 SQIVND (reference sequence). The CDR3 is made up of 22 amino acids. Trimming pared 5 bases from V and 7 bases from J, leaving 39 bases between. About this clone: No antigen is known for it.

Clones were read by immunoSEQ multiplex PCR, and TCRdb kept only the in-frame ones, dropping some. The table records about 94,000 clones, just under 90% of them present only once. The TCR comes from a woman aged 50 to 60 with glioma. The sequenced sample was PBMCs, obtained from a glioma patient whose treatment included an IDH1 peptide vaccine. The chain combines TRBV19 with TRBJ2-1; either TRBD1 or TRBD2 may fit D (10 bases each). The CDR3 region is CASSARDRGIGSGRAFKNEQFF. DNA for the CDR3: TGTGCCAGTAGTGCCCGGGACAGGGGTATAGGAAGCGGGAGGGCCTTCAAGAATGAGCAGTTCTTC.